This T cell receptor (beta chain) emerged from a study of tumor-infiltrating lymphocytes in primary liver carcinoma (dated by TCRdb to 2017 to 2019). Background for the entire study: A few patients with histopathologically diagnosed primary liver carcinoma underwent surgical resection in China between late 2015 and 2016. The tumors of the five patients were staged as T1-T3 N0M0, with maximum diameters ranging from roughly 4 to 11 cm. High reproducibility was observed for the technical replicate repertoires, with mean shared-clone rates approximately 0.9 and correlation coefficients above 0.95. A total of roughly 35 specimens from 5 patients, comprising some 25 tumor regions, 5 adjacent noncancerous liver tissues and 5 peripheral blood samples, were covered by TCRbeta repertoire sequencing. Across five regions of each liver tumor, along with adjacent normal tissue and blood, the study brought together TCRbeta repertoire sequencing, expression microarrays and whole-exome sequencing. Of the five patients (three men and two women, aged 30 to 69 years), four had hepatocellular carcinoma and one had combined HCC and intrahepatic cholangiocarcinoma. Each sample produced about 3.5 to 8 million productive TCRbeta reads, and read depth showed no significant difference between tissue types.

A constant-region primer and ProtoScript II reverse transcriptase were used to reverse-transcribe TCRbeta-specific cDNA from about 530 ng total RNA. The TCRbeta libraries were prepared through three rounds of nested multiplex PCR following a slightly modified ARM-PCR procedure. Each of the first two PCR rounds ran for 10 cycles and used multiplex TRBV1-TRBV30 forward primers together with a Cbeta reverse primer. Sample barcodes and Illumina adapters were added in a final 25-cycle PCR using Deep VentR polymerase. Before sequencing, amplicons of 200-500 bp were gel-purified using a QIAquick gel extraction kit. An Illumina HiSeq 2500 was used to sequence the TCRbeta amplicons with 250-bp paired-end reads. The original methods were these. Reads were quality-trimmed with Trimmomatic v0.33, and paired reads were merged with FLASH v1.2.11 to recover full CDR3 sequences. MiGEC v1.2.1b assigned V, D and J germline segments to the rearranged TCRbeta sequences. Clonotype statistics, along with Shannon-Wiener diversity indices, were calculated using VDJtools v1.0.0. To reduce sampling bias, subsequent analyses other than the diversity analysis used only the 250 most abundant clonotypes in each sample. The public sequencing data were trimmed at Q25 with fastp and processed into clonotypes with MiXCR by TCRdb, which kept only in-frame beta chains. Here each entry gathers all rows of one CDR3 protein and keeps the most common genes and DNA. TCRdb, not the authors, supplied the V and J calls. In all, the sample holds approximately 340,000 distinct CDR3 sequences, and approximately 64% of those were seen once. About 6% of the sample is in the top ten clones.

RNA from unsorted whole blood was extracted with TRIzol reagent, and germline DNA was obtained with the DNeasy Blood & Tissue kit. At the time of sampling, the patients were treatment-naive and had chronic HBV infection. Approximately 4.1 milliliters of peripheral blood were collected into K2EDTA tubes before surgery. The V end gives up 4 bases and the J end 4 bases, leaving 10 bases in the junction not matched to a gene. The CDR3 contains 15 residues, cysteine and phenylalanine counted. Left in the record is the CDR3 DNA by itself, 45 bases read in frame from the first base. CDR1 and CDR2 are drawn from the germline V gene (reference sequence): SGHNT, YYREEE. Notes on this clonotype: The antigen it binds to is not known. There are no base qualities to consult, and no much larger clone falls within one base.

The study at large found these results: The top 250 clones accounted for a significantly greater share of the repertoire in tumors than in blood (p = 0.039). Only 4 or 5 patients were included in the study, and the authors note that the findings should be validated in a larger study. Because the samples were bulk and unsorted, CD4+ and CD8+ T cell repertoires could not be compared. Repertoire overlap was found to be higher between tumor regions (mean approximately 35%) than between tumor-adjacent (roughly 17%) or tumor-blood (about 15%) pairs, consistent with antigen-driven expansion. Because only the TCR beta chain was sequenced and unpaired alpha chains were not captured, true repertoire diversity is likely underestimated.

The receptor comes from a man aged 35 to 55 with primary liver carcinoma and hepatitis B virus infection. The sequencing input was peripheral blood. The V gene is TRBV5-4 and the J gene is TRBJ2-5; TRBD1 agrees with 7 junctional bases. The bases read TGTGCCAGCAGCCCAGACAGGGCTAAACGAGAGACCCAGTACTTC. Its protein product is CASSPDRAKRETQYF.